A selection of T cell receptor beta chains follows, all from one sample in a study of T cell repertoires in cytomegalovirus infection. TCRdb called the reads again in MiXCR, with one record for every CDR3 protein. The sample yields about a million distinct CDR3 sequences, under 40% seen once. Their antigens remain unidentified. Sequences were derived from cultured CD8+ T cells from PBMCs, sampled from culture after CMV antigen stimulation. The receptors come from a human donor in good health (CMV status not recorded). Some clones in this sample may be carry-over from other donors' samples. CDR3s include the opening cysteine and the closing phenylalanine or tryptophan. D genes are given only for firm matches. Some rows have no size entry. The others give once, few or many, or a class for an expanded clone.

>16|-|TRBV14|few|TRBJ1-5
TGTGCCAGCAGCCAAGGAGGGCCTTATAGCAATCAGCCCCAGCATTTT
CASSQGGPYSNQPQHF
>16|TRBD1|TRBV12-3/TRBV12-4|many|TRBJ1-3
TGTGCCAGCAGCCCGACAGGGTCTAGATCTGGAAACACCATATATTTT
CASSPTGSRSGNTIYF
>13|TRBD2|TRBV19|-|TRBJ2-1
TGTGCCAGTCTCCGGCGGGGGGGCGATGAGCAGTTCTTC
CASLRRGGDEQFF
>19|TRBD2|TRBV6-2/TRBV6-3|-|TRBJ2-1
TGTGCCAGCAGTTACTCGACTAGCGGAGGGTTTTCATCCTACAATGAGCAGTTCTTC
CASSYSTSGGFSSYNEQFF
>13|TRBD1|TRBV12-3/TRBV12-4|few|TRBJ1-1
TGTGCCAGCAGTGAACAGGGGTGGACTGAAGCTTTCTTT
CASSEQGWTEAFF
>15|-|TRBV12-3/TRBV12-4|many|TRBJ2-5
TGTGCCAGCAGTCCCCGCGGGGCCGTCGGGGGGACCCAGTACTTC
CASSPRGAVGGTQYF
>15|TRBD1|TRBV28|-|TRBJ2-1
TGTGCCAGTTTCGAAGGGACAGGGAGGACGGATGAGCAGTTCTTC
CASFEGTGRTDEQFF
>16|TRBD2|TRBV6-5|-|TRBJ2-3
TGTGCCAGCAGCAGCTGGACTAGCGGGGGGGGAGATACGCAGTATTTT
CASSSWTSGGGDTQYF
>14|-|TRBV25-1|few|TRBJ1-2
TGTGCCAGCAGTGACCTGGCAGACGGGGCTGGCTACACCTTC
CASSDLADGAGYTF
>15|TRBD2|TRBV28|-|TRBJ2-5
TGTGCCAGCAGTTCCCCGCCCAGGGAGGGAGAGACCCAGTACTTC
CASSSPPREGETQYF
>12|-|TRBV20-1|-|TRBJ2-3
TGCAGTGCTAGGGATAGCTCAGATACGCAGTATTTT
CSARDSSDTQYF
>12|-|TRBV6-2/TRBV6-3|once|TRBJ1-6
TGTGCCGGGGGGGAAGGAAATTCACCCCTCCACTTT
CAGGEGNSPLHF
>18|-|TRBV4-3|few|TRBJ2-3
TGCGCCAGCAGCCAAGACCCAAGAACCGGATTAAGCACAGATACGCAGTATTTT
CASSQDPRTGLSTDTQYF
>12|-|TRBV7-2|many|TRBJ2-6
TGTGCCAGCAGCTTAGTGGCCAACGTCCTGACTTTC
CASSLVANVLTF
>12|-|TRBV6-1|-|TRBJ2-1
TGTGCCACGTCCCAGTTTGTGGATGAGCAGTTCTTC
CATSQFVDEQFF
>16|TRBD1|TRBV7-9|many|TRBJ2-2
TGTGCCAGCAGCTCCCCCCTACAGGGGGCAACCGGGGAGCTGTTTTTT
CASSSPLQGATGELFF
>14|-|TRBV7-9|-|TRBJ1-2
TGTGCCAGCAGCCTACAGGGAGGGCACTATGGCTACACCTTC
CASSLQGGHYGYTF
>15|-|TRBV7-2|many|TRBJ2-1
TGTGCCAGCAGCTTTAACCTAGAGGGAGGTGGTGAGCAGTTCTTC
CASSFNLEGGGEQFF
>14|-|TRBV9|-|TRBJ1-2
TGTGCCAGCAGCGTAGGGGGCGTTAGCTATGGCTACACCTTC
CASSVGGVSYGYTF
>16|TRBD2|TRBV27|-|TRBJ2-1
TGTGCCGCCGGACTAGCGGGGGCCGCCTCCTACAATGAGCAGTTCTTC
CAAGLAGAASYNEQFF
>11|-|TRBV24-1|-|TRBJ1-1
TGTGCCACCAGTGCGGGGACTGAAGCTTTCTTT
CATSAGTEAFF
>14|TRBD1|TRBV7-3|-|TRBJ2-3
TGTGCCAGCACGGGACAGACCTCATCGGATACGCAGTATTTT
CASTGQTSSDTQYF
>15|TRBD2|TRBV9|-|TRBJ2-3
TGTGCCAGCACCAGCGGGGGTACCCGCACAGATACGCAGTATTTT
CASTSGGTRTDTQYF
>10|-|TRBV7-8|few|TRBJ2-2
TGTGCCAGCGTGGACGGGGAGCTGTTTTTT
CASVDGELFF
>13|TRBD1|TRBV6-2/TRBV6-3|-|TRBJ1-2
TGTGCCATCTGGACAGGGCTCGTCTATGGCTACACCTTC
CAIWTGLVYGYTF
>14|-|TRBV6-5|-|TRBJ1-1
TGTGCCAGCAGTATCCGTGGGATGTACACTGAAGCTTTCTTT
CASSIRGMYTEAFF
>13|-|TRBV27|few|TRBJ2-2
TGTGCCAGCCACGGAGCGAACACCGGGGAGCTGTTTTTT
CASHGANTGELFF
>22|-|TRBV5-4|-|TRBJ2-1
TGTGCCAGCAGCTCGTTGACTTTGGACACATCAACTTACCAGAGCTCCTACAATGAGCAGTTCTTC
CASSSLTLDTSTYQSSYNEQFF
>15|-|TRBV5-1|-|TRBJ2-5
TGCGCCAGCAGCTTGGAGTCTAGACCCCAAGAGACCCAGTACTTC
CASSLESRPQETQYF
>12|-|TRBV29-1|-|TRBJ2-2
TGCAGCGTTTGGGGGGCCCGCGGGGAGCTGTTTTTT
CSVWGARGELFF
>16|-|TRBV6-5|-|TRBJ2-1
TGTGCCAGCAGTTACTCGAGCGGAGACTCCTACAATGAGCAGTTCTTC
CASSYSSGDSYNEQFF
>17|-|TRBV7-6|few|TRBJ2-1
TGTGCCAGCAGCTATGACGGGGGCGCGAACGTATACAATGAGCAGTTCTTC
CASSYDGGANVYNEQFF
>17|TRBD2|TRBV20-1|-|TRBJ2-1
TGCAGTAAAACGTCGAGGGGGGAACTAGCGGCGGTCAATGAGCAGTTCTTC
CSKTSRGELAAVNEQFF
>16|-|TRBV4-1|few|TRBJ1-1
TGCGCCAGCAGCCAAGAAATCGGCAGGGGCCCTGATGAAGCTTTCTTT
CASSQEIGRGPDEAFF
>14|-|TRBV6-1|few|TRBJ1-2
TGTGCCAGCAGTGAAGGTGGAAAGAGGGACGGCTACACCTTC
CASSEGGKRDGYTF
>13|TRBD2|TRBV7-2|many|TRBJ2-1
TGTGCCAGCAGGACTAGCAGATACAATGAGCAGTTCTTC
CASRTSRYNEQFF
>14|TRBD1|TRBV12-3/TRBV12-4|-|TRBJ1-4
TGTGCCAGCAGGTCTGAAGACAGGGGCGAAAAACTGTTTTTT
CASRSEDRGEKLFF